This T cell receptor beta chain is drawn from a study of cytomegalovirus exposure and HLA in healthy donors. Overall study findings and caveats: In a later analysis, several top co-occurrence clusters appeared linked to parvovirus B19, influenza, CMV and Epstein-Barr virus. Immune exposure was documented only through CMV serostatus.

PCR was performed using 60 Vbeta and 13 Jbeta primers. Clones were read by immunoSEQ multiplex PCR, and TCRdb kept only the in-frame ones, dropping some. The data show some 170,000 clones, roughly 80% seen once. This CDR3 contains 16 residues. The trim removed 1 base at V and 7 bases at J, leaving 8 bases unmatched. Germline V lookup: CDR1 MGHRA, CDR2 YSYEKL. A word on this clone: Its antigen remains unidentified.

Sequenced sample: PBMCs. The gene calls are TRBV4-1 and TRBJ2-1; TRBD2 matches at 9 bases. The sequence was collected from a girl aged 2-15 years in good health and CMV-seropositive. As DNA, the CDR3 is TGCGCCAGCAGCCAAGCAAGCGGGAGGCGAACGAATGAGCAGTTCTTC. Its translation is CASSQASGRRTNEQFF.